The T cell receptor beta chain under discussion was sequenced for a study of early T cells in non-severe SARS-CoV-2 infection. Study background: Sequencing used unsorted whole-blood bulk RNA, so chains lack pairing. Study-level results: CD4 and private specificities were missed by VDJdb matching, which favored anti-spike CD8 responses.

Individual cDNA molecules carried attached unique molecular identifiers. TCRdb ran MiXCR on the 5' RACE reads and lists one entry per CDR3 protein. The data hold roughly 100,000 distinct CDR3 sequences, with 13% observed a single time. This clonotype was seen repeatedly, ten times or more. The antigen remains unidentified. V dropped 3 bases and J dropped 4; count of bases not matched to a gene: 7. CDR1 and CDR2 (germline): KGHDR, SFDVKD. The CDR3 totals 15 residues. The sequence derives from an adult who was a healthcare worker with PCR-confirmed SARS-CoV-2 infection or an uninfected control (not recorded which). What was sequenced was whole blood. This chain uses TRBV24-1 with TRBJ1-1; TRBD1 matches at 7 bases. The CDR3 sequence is CATSDGTAAGTEAFF. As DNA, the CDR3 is TGTGCCACCAGTGATGGGACAGCAGCGGGCACTGAAGCTTTCTTT.